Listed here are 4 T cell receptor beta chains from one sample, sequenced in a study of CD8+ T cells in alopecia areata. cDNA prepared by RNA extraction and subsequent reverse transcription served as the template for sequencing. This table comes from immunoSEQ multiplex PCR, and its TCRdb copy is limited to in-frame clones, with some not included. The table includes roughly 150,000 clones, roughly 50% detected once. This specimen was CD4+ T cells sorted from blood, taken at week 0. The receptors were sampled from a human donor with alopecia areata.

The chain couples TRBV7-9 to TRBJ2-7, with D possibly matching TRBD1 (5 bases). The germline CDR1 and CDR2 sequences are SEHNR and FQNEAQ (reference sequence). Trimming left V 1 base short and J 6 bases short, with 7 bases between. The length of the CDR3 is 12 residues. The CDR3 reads CASSLGGGEQYF. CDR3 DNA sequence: TGTGCCAGCAGCTTAGGGGGCGGCGAGCAGTACTTC.

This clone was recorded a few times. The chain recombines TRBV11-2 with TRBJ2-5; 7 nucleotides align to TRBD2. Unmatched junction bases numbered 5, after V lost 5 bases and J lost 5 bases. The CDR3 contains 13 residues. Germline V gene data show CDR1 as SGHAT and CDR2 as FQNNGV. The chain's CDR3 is CASSAGLDETQYF. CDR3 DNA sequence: TGTGCCAGCAGCGCCGGACTAGATGAGACCCAGTACTTC.

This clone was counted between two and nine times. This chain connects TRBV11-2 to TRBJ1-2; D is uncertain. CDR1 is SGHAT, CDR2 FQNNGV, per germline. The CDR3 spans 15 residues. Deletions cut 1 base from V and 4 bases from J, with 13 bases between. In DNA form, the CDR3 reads TGTGCCAGCAGCTTAGGTGTCTCAAGCGGCTATGGCTACACCTTC. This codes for CASSLGVSSGYGYTF.

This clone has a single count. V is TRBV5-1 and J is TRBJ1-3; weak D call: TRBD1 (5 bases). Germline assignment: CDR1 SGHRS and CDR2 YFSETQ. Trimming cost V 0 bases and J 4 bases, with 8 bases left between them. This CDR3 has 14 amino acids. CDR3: CASSLAGYGNTIYF. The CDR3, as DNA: TGCGCCAGCAGCTTGGCAGGGTACGGAAACACCATATATTTT.